The 20 T cell receptor beta chains reported below all come from one sample, sequenced in a study of memory CD4+ T cells and cytomegalovirus serostatus (dated by TCRdb to about 2019). Single viable CD3+CD4+CD8-CD45RO+ cells were sorted as memory CD4+ T cells on a FACSAria II. Library generation was performed with the immunoSEQ multiplex PCR assay. TCRdb stores this immuneACCESS table with in-frame sequences only. Part of the clones is absent; in the studies checked, under half of the shortfall reflects unresolved V genes, and no reason is known for the rest. This sample is represented by tens of thousands of clones; around 80% of them were singletons. The ten largest make up approximately 0.39% of the sample. Sequences were obtained from memory CD4+ T cells from blood. The receptors shown here come from an adult in good health and CMV-seronegative.

The V and J genes are TRBV7-2 and TRBJ1-5; 7 bases line up with TRBD1. The V segment lost 1 base and the J segment 1 base; nucleotides outside the gene matches: 1. The CDR3 contains 15 residues. Germline lookup yields CDR1 SGHTA and CDR2 FQGNSA. As DNA, the CDR3 is TGTGCCAGCAGCTTAGTACAGGGGAGCAATCAGCCCCAGCATTTT. Encoded protein: CASSLVQGSNQPQHF. Combining the CDR3 with reference TRBV7-2 and TRBJ1-5 gives the whole variable domain GAGVSQSPSNKVTEKGKDVELRCDPISGHTALYWYRQSLGQGLEFLIYFQGNSAPDKSGLPSDRFSAERTGGSVSTLTIQRTQQEDSAVYLCASSLVQGSNQPQHFGDGTRLSIL.

This rearrangement joins TRBV7-8 to TRBJ2-1, with 8 positions matching TRBD1. This CDR3 has 15 amino acids. Germline V lookup: CDR1 SGHVS, CDR2 FQNEAQ. J was trimmed by 7 bases and V by 2 bases; bases with no gene match: 7. The CDR3 nucleotides read TGTGCCAGCAGCTTAAGGTCTGGACAGGGTAATGAGCAGTTCTTC. It encodes CASSLRSGQGNEQFF.

The V and J genes are TRBV15 and TRBJ2-1; the D call may be TRBD1 or TRBD2 (6 bases each). V shed 9 bases and J shed 10 bases, with 28 bases lying between them. The germline CDR1 and CDR2 sequences are LNHNV and YYDKDF (reference sequence). The CDR3 has 16 residues. The CDR3 is CATYAGGRTSGKEQFF. CDR3 nucleotide sequence: TGTGCCACTTACGCCGGGGGCCGGACCTCGGGGAAAGAGCAGTTCTTC. The variable domain in full, completed from reference TRBV15 and TRBJ2-1, reads DAMVIQNPRYQVTQFGKPVTLSCSQTLNHNVMYWYQQKSSQAPKLLFHYYDKDFNNEADTPDNFQSRRPNTSFCFLDIRSPGLGDTAMYLCATYAGGRTSGKEQFFGPGTRLTVL.

The CDR3, as DNA: TGTGCCAGCTCACCATCACTGGCAGGGGGCGCGGAGCAGCCCCAGCATTTT. This gives the protein CASSPSLAGGAEQPQHF. The V and J genes are TRBV18 and TRBJ1-5; 8 bases align to TRBD1. The CDR3 length is 17 residues. In germline, CDR1 is KGHSH, CDR2 LQKENI. The V and J ends lost 2 bases and 7 bases, in that order; junction bases with no gene match: 13.

The gene calls are TRBV18 and TRBJ1-4; D gene uncertain. V lost 4 bases and J 7 bases, leaving 19 bases between the germline ends. This CDR3 is built from 16 residues. CDR1 is KGHSH and CDR2 is LQKENI in the germline V gene. The CDR3 loop is CASSRYHHGEAEKLFF. DNA of the CDR3: TGTGCCAGCTCACGGTACCACCACGGGGAGGCTGAAAAACTGTTTTTT.

V usage is TRBV5-6 and J usage is TRBJ1-1; D unresolved. Trimming cost V 4 bases and J 1 base, with 8 bases left between them. The CDR3 runs to 13 residues. Germline V gene data show CDR1 as SGHDT and CDR2 as YYEEEE. The CDR3 protein is CASSPDKNTEAFF. As DNA, the CDR3 is TGTGCCAGCAGCCCCGACAAGAACACTGAAGCTTTCTTT.

This rearrangement joins TRBV5-4 to TRBJ2-1, with D unresolved. This CDR3 contains 14 residues. The V gene's germline CDR1 is SGHNT and CDR2 YYREEE (reference sequence). Trimming took 1 base from V and 6 from J, leaving 11 bases between them. The CDR3 loop is CASSLRLEGNEQFF. DNA for the CDR3: TGTGCCAGCAGCTTGCGTCTAGAAGGCAATGAGCAGTTCTTC.

The rearrangement joins TRBV29-1 to TRBJ1-4, with D perhaps matching TRBD1 (5 bases). The CDR3 is 12 amino acids. Trimming pared 4 bases from V and 8 bases from J, leaving 11 bases between. Germline values: CDR1 SQVTM, CDR2 ANQGSEA. CDR3 sequence: CSVGRRGEKLFF. CDR3 in DNA: TGCAGCGTTGGTAGACGGGGGGAAAAACTGTTTTTT.

This sequence joins TRBV25-1 and TRBJ1-2, with 7 nucleotides matching TRBD1. The CDR3 consists of 16 residues. V gave up 3 bases and J gave up 2 bases; unmatched junction bases: 9. CDR1 is MGHDK and CDR2 is SYGVNS in the germline V gene. The CDR3 DNA is TGTGCCAGCAGTGACCGACGGACAGGCCCAAACTATGGCTACACCTTC. It yields the protein CASSDRRTGPNYGYTF.

This chain uses TRBV29-1 with TRBJ2-5, with D perhaps TRBD2 (5 bases). This CDR3 is built from 12 residues. Trimming left V 2 bases short and J 5 bases short, with 9 bases between. Germline CDR1 reads SQVTM; CDR2 reads ANQGSEA. This CDR3 reads CSVESGGETQYF. CDR3 in DNA: TGCAGCGTTGAATCTGGAGGCGAGACCCAGTACTTC.

The chain recombines TRBV4-3 with TRBJ1-5, with D unclear. V was shortened by 0 bases and J by 10 bases, with 16 bases between the two germline ends. There are 15 residues in the CDR3. CDR1 and CDR2 (germline): LGHNA, YSLEER. CDR3 nucleotides: TGCGCCAGCAGCCAAGACGCGAAAGGGATGGTTCCCCAGCATTTT. Amino acid sequence: CASSQDAKGMVPQHF.

The chain recombines TRBV4-3 with TRBJ1-6, with unresolved D. The CDR3 totals 15 residues. V lost 0 bases and J 9 bases, leaving 12 bases between the germline ends. Germline V CDR1 and CDR2: LGHNA, YSLEER. The CDR3 DNA follows: TGCGCCAGCAGCCAAGAAACTCAGGCCCGTTCACCCCTCCACTTT. Its protein is CASSQETQARSPLHF.

V is TRBV19 and J is TRBJ2-1; a weak D match, TRBD2 (6 bases). The ends were cut back, 4 bases at V and 8 bases at J, with 12 bases in the middle. CDR1 is LNHDA, CDR2 SQIVND, per germline (reference sequence). The CDR3 contains 13 residues. CDR3 amino acids: CASSTLAVHEQFF. CDR3 nucleotide sequence: TGTGCCAGTAGTACATTAGCGGTACATGAGCAGTTCTTC. Together with reference TRBV19 and TRBJ2-1, the CDR3 gives the full variable domain: DGGITQSPKYLFRKEGQNVTLSCEQNLNHDAMYWYRQDPGQGLRLIYYSQIVNDFQKGDIAEGYSVSREKKESFPLTVTSAQKNPTAFYLCASSTLAVHEQFFGPGTRLTVL.

CDR3 nucleotides: TGTGCCAGCAGCGAAGGCCCCTATAATTCACCCCTCCACTTT. This sequence encodes CASSEGPYNSPLHF. The chain has TRBV27 and TRBJ1-6; D gene unclear. The germline CDR1 and CDR2 sequences are MNHEY and SMNVEV (reference sequence). V gave up 6 bases and J gave up 2 bases, with 8 bases separating them. The CDR3 consists of 14 residues.

J is TRBJ2-2 and V is TRBV7-2, with 7 bases identical to TRBD1. In germline, CDR1 is SGHTA, CDR2 FQGNSA. Germline trimming cut 5 bases from V and 6 bases from J; bases unmatched to any gene: 9. The CDR3 contains 15 residues. CDR3 in DNA: TGTGCCAGCAGCACGTACAGGGGACGGGCCGGGGAGCTGTTTTTT. Its translation is CASSTYRGRAGELFF.

V is TRBV7-9 and J is TRBJ1-3; TRBD1 is a possible D gene (6 bases). Germline lookup yields CDR1 SEHNR and CDR2 FQNEAQ (reference sequence). V was shortened by 1 base and J by 3 bases, with 10 bases between the two germline ends. This CDR3 is built from 15 residues. The CDR3, as DNA: TGTGCCAGCAGCTTAGTCGGGGGGCTTGGAAACACCATATATTTT. Translated: CASSLVGGLGNTIYF. Full variable domain (outside the CDR3, taken from reference TRBV7-9 and TRBJ1-3): DTGVSQNPRHKITKRGQNVTFRCDPISEHNRLYWYRQTLGQGPEFLTYFQNEAQLEKSRLLSDRFSAERPKGSFSTLEIQRTEQGDSAMYLCASSLVGGLGNTIYFGEGSWLTVV.

The chain carries TRBV5-1 and TRBJ2-1; TRBD2 matches at 12 bases. The V and J ends lost 4 bases and 9 bases, in that order; junction bases with no gene match: 8. This CDR3 has 15 amino acids. Germline values: CDR1 SGHRS, CDR2 YFSETQ. The CDR3 DNA reads TGCGCCAGCAGCGTCACTAGCGGGGGGTCATCTGAGCAGTTCTTC. Its translation is CASSVTSGGSSEQFF. The full variable domain, completed using reference TRBV5-1 and TRBJ2-1, is KAGVTQTPRYLIKTRGQQVTLSCSPISGHRSVSWYQQTPGQGLQFLFEYFSETQRNKGNFPGRFSGRQFSNSRSEMNVSTLELGDSALYLCASSVTSGGSSEQFFGPGTRLTVL.

The table lists this clone with a count of one. The chain recombines TRBV7-2 with TRBJ2-7; D assignment may be TRBD1 or TRBD2 (5 bases each). Germline-derived CDR1 and CDR2 are SGHTA and FQGNSA. Trimming took 4 bases from V and 0 from J, leaving 13 bases between them. The CDR3 contains 15 residues. The CDR3 loop is CASSSPSRGSYEQYF. CDR3 bases: TGTGCCAGCAGCTCCCCCTCGAGGGGCTCCTACGAGCAGTACTTC. The whole variable domain, remainder taken from reference TRBV7-2 and TRBJ2-7, is GAGVSQSPSNKVTEKGKDVELRCDPISGHTALYWYRQSLGQGLEFLIYFQGNSAPDKSGLPSDRFSAERTGGSVSTLTIQRTQQEDSAVYLCASSSPSRGSYEQYFGPGTRLTVT.

The gene calls are TRBV19 and TRBJ1-4; no definite D call. Per the germline V gene, CDR1 is LNHDA and CDR2 is SQIVND (reference sequence). This CDR3 is 15 amino acids long. V dropped 2 bases and J dropped 8 bases, with 15 bases sitting between them. The CDR3 region has the DNA TGTGCCAGTAGTATACGATCCTCCCACGGCGAAAAACTGTTTTTT. It encodes CASSIRSSHGEKLFF.

This chain joins TRBV28 and TRBJ2-5; tentatively, D is TRBD1 (6 bases). This CDR3 spans 13 amino acids. Trimming shortened V by 7 bases and J by 5 bases, and 14 bases separated the two germline ends. Germline V lookup: CDR1 MDHEN, CDR2 SYDVKM. CDR3 region: CASTQGTGETQYF. CDR3 in DNA: TGTGCCAGCACACAGGGCACTGGGGAGACCCAGTACTTC.